This TCR beta chain comes out of a study of chemoradiotherapy in HPV16-positive cancers. Study results and limitations: Non-HPV-specific T cells did not expand in tumors during treatment, whereas candidate HPV-specific clones and E7-related motifs did. HPV-specific T cells were functionally defined from only a couple of HPV16-positive patients. HPV-responsive T-cell expansion during chemoradiotherapy was linked to improved recurrence-free survival in HPV16-positive patients.

On this clone itself: No antigen is known for it.

The CDR3 extends over 15 amino acids. V was pared by 5 bases and J by 0 bases, with 3 bases of the junction left unmatched. Germline CDR1 SEHNR, CDR2 FQNEAQ (reference sequence). This table comes from immunoSEQ multiplex PCR, and its TCRdb copy is limited to in-frame clones, with some not included. Among about 1,400 clones listed, about 90% were seen once. The material was tumor tissue, obtained from a patient who underwent chemoradiotherapy. The sequence came from a human donor with HPV-associated anogenital cancer. The rearrangement uses TRBV7-9 and TRBJ2-1; 8 nucleotides line up with TRBD1. The CDR3 nucleotides are TGTGCCAGCAGCCGACAGGGGTCCTCCTACAATGAGCAGTTCTTC. It encodes CASSRQGSSYNEQFF. Looking up the rest from reference TRBV7-9 and TRBJ2-1 gives the full variable domain: DTGVSQNPRHKITKRGQNVTFRCDPISEHNRLYWYRQTLGQGPEFLTYFQNEAQLEKSRLLSDRFSAERPKGSFSTLEIQRTEQGDSAMYLCASSRQGSSYNEQFFGPGTRLTVL.